The T cell receptor (beta chain) described here comes from a study of regulatory T cells in long-lasting Graves disease. Time point reported: persistent/refractory GD, antithyroid drugs over 5 years with positive TRAb. Isolated PBMC RNA provided the starting material for the TCR library. A roughly 9-milliliter sample of peripheral blood was drawn into EDTA tubes. The CDR3 runs to 16 residues. The germline V gene has CDR1 LNHDA and CDR2 SQIVND (reference sequence). The V and J ends lost 6 bases and 0 bases respectively, with 15 bases between them. Notes on this clonotype: Its antigen is currently unknown.

For TCR beta, libraries came from iRepertoire HTBI primers and Arm-PCR of CDR3 regions. MiXCR, run by TCRdb on the multiplex PCR reads, gives a single entry per CDR3 protein. Found here are about 470,000 distinct CDR3 sequences, around 21% of them singletons; the top ten hold approximately 8%. Study results and limitations: The study found lower TCR diversity in persistent Graves' patients than in newly diagnosed ones.

The chain uses TRBV19 and TRBJ1-5, with D uncertain. The clonotype originates from a female donor with Graves disease. This specimen was peripheral blood mononuclear cells (PBMCs), taken when the disease was refractory, from a patient treated with antithyroid drugs. CDR3 nucleotides: TGTGCCAGTAGCGACGTCCGTCACCCTAGCAATCAGCCCCAGCATTTT. Its protein product is CASSDVRHPSNQPQHF.